Shown below are 11 T cell receptor beta chains from a single sample sequenced in a study of T cell responses to AZD1222 COVID-19 vaccine. Produced via immunoSEQ multiplex PCR; TCRdb's table is partial and in-frame only. The repertoire holds about 130,000 clones, with roughly nine tenths as singletons. The sample was peripheral blood, taken 28 days after the second AZD1222 dose. These receptors were taken from an adult who received the AZD1222 COVID-19 vaccine.

This clone was seen a single time. The genes are TRBV5-1 and TRBJ2-1, with D perhaps given as TRBD1 or TRBD2 (5 bases each). CDR1 SGHRS and CDR2 YFSETQ come from the germline V gene. CDR3 length: 15 amino acids. V was cut by 7 bases and J by 9 bases, with 23 bases left in between. CDR3 in amino acids: CASGDGGSEHGEQFF. The CDR3 DNA is TGCGCCAGCGGTGATGGGGGATCGGAACATGGTGAGCAGTTCTTC.

The rearrangement joins TRBV12-3 or TRBV12-4 to TRBJ1-5, with unresolved D. The V end was cut by 2 bases, the J end by 7 bases, with 9 bases between. This CDR3 spans 13 amino acids. CDR3 sequence reads: CASSLRAQQPQHF. The CDR3 coding sequence is TGTGCCAGCAGTTTAAGGGCCCAGCAGCCCCAGCATTTT.

This clone has only one observation. The chain links TRBV4-1 to TRBJ2-7; TRBD1 or TRBD2 may be the D gene (5 bases each). CDR1 MGHRA and CDR2 YSYEKL come from the germline V gene. Trimming removed 4 bases at V and 5 bases at J, with 18 bases between. This CDR3 region has 15 residues. Written as DNA, the CDR3 is TGCGCCAGCAGCCGACCCACGAGGGGTACCCACGAGCAGTACTTC. It specifies CASSRPTRGTHEQYF.

J is TRBJ1-1 and V is TRBV5-1, with TRBD1 as a possible D gene (6 bases). CDR1 is SGHRS, CDR2 YFSETQ, per germline. The CDR3 loop spans 15 amino acids. V gave up 0 bases and J gave up 4 bases, with 13 bases separating them. The CDR3: CASSLGAGATTEAFF. Here the CDR3 DNA reads TGCGCCAGCAGCTTGGGGGCAGGGGCGACCACTGAAGCTTTCTTT.

The chain recombines TRBV6-2 or TRBV6-3 with TRBJ2-2; TRBD1 might be the D (5 bases). CDR1 is MNHEY, CDR2 SVGEGT, per germline. The CDR3 has 14 residues. Trimming removed 2 bases from V and 6 bases from J, with 10 bases in between. CDR3 sequence (DNA): TGTGCCAGCAGTTACCAGGGAACGGCCGGGGAGCTGTTTTTT. This translates into CASSYQGTAGELFF.

This chain connects TRBV21-1 to TRBJ2-1; TRBD2 was called by the table and not checked on the DNA. TRBV21-1 is a pseudogene segment. The CDR3 is 15 amino acids. CDR3 protein: CASSGFSGGHNEQFF. The CDR3 DNA follows: TGTGCCAGCAGCGGATTTAGCGGGGGTCACAATGAGCAGTTCTTC.

V and J are TRBV19 and TRBJ1-2; 7 bases are a match to TRBD1. In germline, CDR1 is LNHDA, CDR2 SQIVND (reference sequence). The CDR3 has 15 amino acids. V lost 3 bases, J lost 8 bases, and 12 bases stayed unmatched. Written as DNA, the CDR3 is TGTGCCAGTAGTATCCGACAGGCCCAGGGGGAAGGCTACACCTTC. As protein: CASSIRQAQGEGYTF.

This clone came up once. The chain joins TRBV18 to TRBJ1-3; weak D call: TRBD1 (6 bases). Germline V gene data show CDR1 as KGHSH and CDR2 as LQKENI. CDR3 length: 15 amino acids. Deletions cut 0 bases from V and 4 bases from J, with 10 bases between. CDR3 nucleotides: TGTGCCAGCTCACCACCAGGGGGAATGGGAAACACCATATATTTT. Translation: CASSPPGGMGNTIYF.

This clone was seen a single time. The chain links TRBV14 to TRBJ2-3; D is uncertain. There are 15 residues in the CDR3. Trimming pared 1 base from V and 5 bases from J, leaving 13 bases between. Germline CDR1 reads SGHDN; CDR2 reads FVKESK. The CDR3 DNA is TGTGCCAGCAGCCAAGGGGAACGCGTCAGAGATACGCAGTATTTT. This sequence encodes CASSQGERVRDTQYF.

The V gene is TRBV12-3 or TRBV12-4, the J gene TRBJ1-1; a weak D match, TRBD1 (5 bases). Trimming cost V 5 bases and J 4 bases, with 8 bases left between them. This CDR3 spans 12 amino acids. The CDR3 region is CASSPGGTEAFF. The CDR3 bases are TGTGCCAGCAGTCCCGGGGGCACTGAAGCTTTCTTT.

This chain links TRBV5-1 with TRBJ2-2; D is unresolved. This CDR3 is 14 amino acids long. CDR1 is SGHRS, CDR2 YFSETQ, per germline. Trimming took 0 bases from V and 4 from J, leaving 7 bases between them. Here the CDR3 reads CASSLGVSTGELFF. The CDR3 region has the DNA TGCGCCAGCAGCTTGGGGGTTAGCACCGGGGAGCTGTTTTTT.